Listed below are T cell receptor beta chains from one sample, sequenced in a study of cytomegalovirus exposure and HLA in healthy donors. Repertoires were generated with immunoSEQ multiplex PCR, while TCRdb's copy carries only in-frame clones and drops some. Of some 140,000 clones listed, roughly 9.6% were seen once; the top ten hold roughly 6.4%. Sequenced material: PBMCs. The receptors here all came from a woman in her 40s in good health and CMV-seropositive. The conserved cysteine and the conserved F or W are not part of the CDR3 here.

V	J	CDR3
TRBV7-9	TRBJ1-5	ASSRTGDQPQH
TRBV7-7	TRBJ2-3	ASSLGLAGGTDTQY
TRBV19	TRBJ2-3	ASTSFLAGGPDTQY
TRBV23-1	TRBJ2-7	ASSQSGTGRLYEQY
TRBV29-1	TRBJ1-4	SVEVGDRGPHEKLF
TRBV6-5	TRBJ2-1	ASSPTGGSYNEQF
TRBV4-1	TRBJ1-1	ASSQETGGWTEAF
TRBV7-9	TRBJ1-1	ASSLEGGHRGAEAF
TRBV5-6	TRBJ1-3	ASSFQDRGHTIY
TRBV19	TRBJ1-5	ASSMITEMGGNQPQH
TRBV5-6	TRBJ1-2	ASSLQGNGYT
TRBV7-9	TRBJ2-2	ASSLFNTGELF
TRBV4-3	TRBJ1-2	ASRRTGMFGYT
TRBV6-4	TRBJ2-2	ASSDSGGTTGELF
TRBV5-1	TRBJ2-2	ASSLLAANTGELF
TRBV2	TRBJ1-5	ASSEARDQPQH
TRBV11-2	TRBJ1-1	ASSPGWDAF
TRBV5-4	TRBJ2-3	ASSPGLSTDTQY
TRBV6-1	TRBJ2-1	ASSERASGGGLQF
TRBV5-1	TRBJ1-1	ASSLAFGATEAF
TRBV9	TRBJ2-5	ASNPSGGAGGPETQY
TRBV5-6	TRBJ1-2	ASSLWEGTYGYT
TRBV6-5	TRBJ1-1	ASSSLQVFHTEAF
TRBV5-1	TRBJ2-1	ASRGLGNRPQGGSYNEQF
TRBV6-1	TRBJ2-3	ASSEADYSTDTQY
TRBV5-1	TRBJ2-7	ASSSVAGGQNEQY
TRBV10-3	TRBJ2-7	AISALPGQAF
TRBV27	TRBJ2-7	ASSLRLAGGPDEQY
TRBV11-1	TRBJ2-4	ASSPTGTNIQY
TRBV4-3	TRBJ1-2	ASSQDLGAGGFRGYT
TRBV4-3	TRBJ1-2	ASSQDGRQGPYGYT
TRBV27	TRBJ2-7	APYEQY
TRBV18	TRBJ1-6	ASSPLGQGNSPLH
TRBV15	TRBJ1-5	ATSRGTGGDQPQH
TRBV7-2	TRBJ1-1	ASSSLQGAEAF
TRBV5-8	TRBJ1-1	ASSQPTGGPGVEAF
TRBV15	TRBJ2-1	ATSSGRGGRSYNEQF
TRBV5-4	TRBJ2-2	ASSTGTGQYTGELF
TRBV5-1	TRBJ2-1	ASSLLAGGAYNEQF
TRBV5-1	TRBJ2-1	ASSLGPFPGQGNEQF
TRBV2	TRBJ2-5	ASRGLAGDRETQY